A selection of T cell receptor beta chains follows, all from one sample in a study of blood T cells in healthy people across ages. One entry per CDR3 protein, called by TCRdb with MiXCR from the 5' RACE reads. The sample shows roughly 800,000 distinct CDR3 sequences, roughly 64% of them seen only once. The sequenced material came from blood. These receptors originate from a man aged 25 to 40 in good health. Each CDR3 is given with its conserved first and last residue. A D gene is named only where the DNA matches it firmly. Clone size appears in some rows only: once, few, many, or a class for an expanded clone.

j_call	cdr3_length	v_call	clone_size	d_call	cdr3_nt	cdr3_aa
TRBJ1-2	16	TRBV6-5	-	-	TGTGCCAGCAGTTACTCCCAGGCCGCAGGAATATATGGCTACACCTTC	CASSYSQAAGIYGYTF
TRBJ2-5	12	TRBV6-5	-	-	TGTGCCAGCAGACCCGACAGAGAGACCCAGTACTTC	CASRPDRETQYF
TRBJ2-1	14	TRBV29-1	-	TRBD2	TGCAGCGGATACTCAGCGGGGGGGATCAATGAGCAGTTCTTC	CSGYSAGGINEQFF
TRBJ2-7	16	TRBV6-5	-	TRBD2	TGTGCCAGCAGTTACTCGGCACTAGCGACGTCCTACGAGCAGTACTTC	CASSYSALATSYEQYF
TRBJ2-4	19	TRBV11-2	-	TRBD2	TGTGCCAGCAGCTTAGTTCACAGTGGACTAGCGGGAGTTGAAAACATTCAGTACTTC	CASSLVHSGLAGVENIQYF
TRBJ1-2	14	TRBV30	-	-	TGTGCCCGCCAGGAGGGCCTCAGGACCCGTAGCTACACCTTC	CARQEGLRTRSYTF
TRBJ1-5	13	TRBV29-1	-	-	TGCAGCGTGGGGAACTCGCCTAATCAGCCCCAGCATTTT	CSVGNSPNQPQHF
TRBJ2-1	15	TRBV7-8	few	-	TGTGCCAGCAGCTTAGATTTATCCAGCTACAATGAGCAGTTCTTC	CASSLDLSSYNEQFF
TRBJ2-7	17	TRBV21-1	-	-	TGTGCCAGCAGCAAGATCCCCCGCCAGGGAGTGTTCAGGGAGCAGTACTTC	CASSKIPRQGVFREQYF
TRBJ2-5	14	TRBV7-2	-	-	TGTGCCAGCAGCCTCAGACAGCTCCAAGAGACCCAGTACTTC	CASSLRQLQETQYF
TRBJ2-7	15	TRBV20-1	-	TRBD2	TGCAGTGTGCCGAAACCGGGACTAGTTCTTTACGAGCAGTACTTC	CSVPKPGLVLYEQYF